This T cell receptor beta chain is from a study of blood T cell repertoires in COVID-19. Study background: Specimens from acute and convalescent COVID-19 originated in the United States, Italy and Spain.

Authors' analysis steps: The authors estimated nucleated cell counts from reference gene primer amplification. Here immunoSEQ multiplex PCR was the method, and the copy in TCRdb shows in-frame clones only, minus some. V and J calls and clone size are given by that table; D and trimming were obtained from the DNA. This table has 55,000 to 90,000 clones, about four fifths appearing once. Germline CDR1 is MNHEY and CDR2 is SVGAGI. This CDR3 is built from 13 residues. Between the trimmed V and J ends, which lost 5 bases and 6 bases, there was a span of 13 bases. This rearrangement joins TRBV6-5 to TRBJ1-2; D perhaps matches TRBD1 (5 bases). The sequence derives from a woman aged 55-70 years with acute or convalescent COVID-19. Specimen: peripheral blood. DNA of the CDR3: TGTGCCAGCAGTCCTCTAGGGGCAGATGGCTACACCTTC. Residues: CASSPLGADGYTF.